Below are 2 T cell receptor beta chains sequenced from a single sample in a study of post-analysis software for immune sequencing data. Overall study findings and caveats: Controls showed lower frequencies than patients for roughly 5 TRBV segments, and TRBV5-6, TRBV5-1 and TRBV20-1 were among these.

Which antigens these TCRs recognize remains unknown. Unique molecular identifiers were present in the TCR beta cDNA libraries. TCRdb called the PCR reads again in MiXCR, with one record for every CDR3 protein. This sample has 600,000 to 700,000 distinct CDR3 sequences, with approximately 59% found just once. Input material: blood. Receptors were obtained from a girl aged 2-10 years with multiple sclerosis.

The gene calls are TRBV7-2 and TRBJ2-3, with TRBD2 as a possible D gene (5 bases). This CDR3 comprises 14 residues. Germline V gives CDR1 SGHTA, CDR2 FQGNSA. V gave up 5 bases and J gave up 7 bases, with 16 bases separating them. The CDR3 loop reads CASSPVVASNTQYF. The CDR3 bases are TGTGCCAGCAGCCCCGTGGTAGCGTCAAATACGCAGTATTTT.

The V and J genes are TRBV3-1 and TRBJ1-2, with D uncertain. Germline CDR1 and CDR2: LGHDT and YNNKEL (reference sequence). This CDR3 has 16 residues. The V end was cut by 3 bases, the J end by 4 bases, with 18 bases between. CDR3 amino acids: CASSQNQAGGGYGYTF. In DNA, the CDR3 is TGTGCCAGCAGCCAGAACCAAGCAGGCGGAGGCTATGGCTACACCTTC.